This T cell receptor beta chain was sequenced for a study of cytomegalovirus exposure and HLA in healthy donors (dated by TCRdb to 2017 to 2019). A note on the overall study: The 650 to 800 repertoires of the first cohort and the 95 to 150 validation repertoires were produced on the same platform, according to a later analysis. High-throughput TCR immunosequencing, statistical association of individual TCRs with disease status, and machine learning were combined to predict cytomegalovirus infection status. The study was designed to test whether signatures of past pathogen exposure could be identified by cataloging public T cell receptors. Along with the roughly 610-subject first cohort, a separate validation cohort of over 90 different subjects was used.

Libraries came from the immunoSEQ multiplex PCR assay. On the study's bioinformatics: To diagnose cytomegalovirus status from the catalog of TCR beta chain sequences, a statistical classification framework was built. Imported from immuneACCESS, the table was reduced by TCRdb to in-frame sequences with V and J called. These copies leave out some clones; in studies compared against another copy, an unresolved V gene accounts for under half, and the cause of the remainder is not known. V, J and clone size reflect that table, while D and trimming were determined from the DNA. Here the sample has 130,000 or so clones; 80% to 90% occur a single time. About 1.9% of the sample belongs to the ten largest clones. On this clone: Its recognized antigen is unknown. No per-base quality is available; no much larger clone lies one base away.

Separate from the roughly 650-subject first cohort, the validation cohort of about 120 subjects was the group to which the donors belonged. General study outcomes and caveats: Across donors, most TCR sequences were observed very rarely, whereas some public TCRs were present in many individuals. In vitro tests confirmed that a few of the cytomegalovirus-associated TCR beta chains recognize cytomegalovirus antigens. In the study, some 180 TCR beta chains were listed as associated with cytomegalovirus. It was suggested by the authors that the approach could potentially be generalized to other disease states and immunological phenotypes. A later analysis had no HLA typing for the validation cohort, so co-occurrence there was scored across all 130 or so repertoires. In a later analysis, TCRs clustered in the first cohort were found to also tend to co-occur in the roughly 130 validation repertoires, with 90% to 95% of cluster scores above 0. Cytomegalovirus status was reported to be diagnosed by the classifier with high specificity and sensitivity in both the original and validation cohorts.

Reading the germline V gene (reference sequence) gives CDR1 MNHEY and CDR2 SMNVEV. Relative to germline, V is missing 7 bases and J is missing 6 bases, with 14 bases of the junction outside any gene match. The CDR3 holds 16 amino acids from the cysteine to the phenylalanine. Only the CDR3 part of the read is kept: 48 bases, read in frame from the first base. What was sequenced was PBMCs. This TCR was recovered from a woman between 18 and 30 years old in good health and CMV-seronegative. Recombination joined TRBV27 with TRBJ2-3; 9 bases in the middle match TRBD2. At the DNA level, the sequence is TGTGCCAGCAAGATGTGGCGGGAGGGCATTCTCGATACGCAGTATTTT. It translates as CASKMWREGILDTQYF.